Listed below are T cell receptor beta chains from one sample, sequenced in a study of identical twins. TCRdb independently ran MiXCR on the 5' RACE reads; one entry per CDR3 protein. Found here are around 670,000 distinct CDR3 sequences, over 5% of them singletons; the top ten hold roughly 1.6%. Sequencing was performed on naive T cells sorted from blood. Receptors originate from a man aged 18-30 years in good health. Both conserved end residues are part of each CDR3. Fields, in order: clone size, D gene, J gene, V gene, CDR3 DNA, CDR3 protein. The D gene is left open where the match is weak. Size is stated for part of the rows, as once, few or many counts, or as a class when the clone is expanded.

many	NA	TRBJ2-1	TRBV15	TGTGCCACCAGCATCAGAGAGTGGGGCCATGAGCAGTTCTTC	CATSIREWGHEQFF
NA	NA	TRBJ2-3	TRBV6-1	TGTGCCTCAACTAGCCCCGCCGCAGATACGCAGTATTTT	CASTSPAADTQYF
many	NA	TRBJ2-1	TRBV20-1	TGCAGTGCTAGAGCCCAGTTCTTC	CSARAQFF
many	NA	TRBJ2-5	TRBV20-1	TGCAGTGCTTCATCAGGGGTCTTTTCGAAAGAGACCCAGTACTTC	CSASSGVFSKETQYF
few	TRBD2	TRBJ2-7	TRBV11-2	TGTGCCAGCAGCTTAGTAGGTAGGGATAGCGGGAGGTCCTACGAGCAGTACTTC	CASSLVGRDSGRSYEQYF
few	NA	TRBJ1-3	TRBV7-8	TGTGCCAGCAGCTTAGACCGAGGGGTGGGCGGAAACACCATATATTTT	CASSLDRGVGGNTIYF
many	TRBD2	TRBJ2-1	TRBV6-1	TGTGCCAGCAGTCCGGGACTAGCGAGATACAATGAGCAGTTCTTC	CASSPGLARYNEQFF
few	NA	TRBJ2-5	TRBV20-1	TGCAGTGCTATAAAGGGTGGGGGAGAGACCCAGTACTTC	CSAIKGGGETQYF
few	NA	TRBJ1-1	TRBV20-1	TGCAGTGCTAGCGAGCATGGAGTCGTTTCCACTGAAGCTTTCTTT	CSASEHGVVSTEAFF
many	TRBD2	TRBJ2-3	TRBV2	TGTGCCAGCAGTGAACTGGCGGGAGGAGATACGCAGTATTTT	CASSELAGGDTQYF
few	NA	TRBJ2-5	TRBV7-8	TGTGCCAGCAGCTTGACACCAACCCAGTACTTC	CASSLTPTQYF
NA	NA	TRBJ2-3	TRBV7-9	TGTGTCAGCAGCCTGCCCACAGATACGCAGTATTTT	CVSSLPTDTQYF
many	NA	TRBJ2-1	TRBV7-2	TGTGCCAGCAGCTTGCTAAACCACTTCGGCAATGAGCAGTTCTTC	CASSLLNHFGNEQFF
many	NA	TRBJ1-4	TRBV5-1	TGCGCCAGCAGGAGGGAAGCTAATGAAAAACTGTTTTTT	CASRREANEKLFF
many	NA	TRBJ1-6	TRBV10-1	TGCGCCAGCAGTGGACGGAACAATTCACCCCTCCACTTT	CASSGRNNSPLHF
many	TRBD2	TRBJ2-2	TRBV7-9	TGTGCCAGCAGGCGCAGCGGGATGCGGACCGGGGAGCTGTTTTTT	CASRRSGMRTGELFF
many	NA	TRBJ1-2	TRBV5-1	TGCGCCAGCAGCTTGGTTAGTACTAACTATGGCTACACCTTC	CASSLVSTNYGYTF
many	NA	TRBJ2-5	TRBV29-1	TGCAGCATGGTCGAGAGGGAGACCCAGTACTTC	CSMVERETQYF
many	NA	TRBJ2-7	TRBV15	TGTGCCACCAGCAAGCCCCGTGGGTACGAGCAGTACTTC	CATSKPRGYEQYF
many	NA	TRBJ2-1	TRBV28	TGTGCCAGCATCCTTAGGTGGGGTACTGAGCAGTTCTTC	CASILRWGTEQFF
NA	TRBD2	TRBJ2-1	TRBV6-1	TGTGCCAGCAGTCGACCGGGACTAGCGGGGAGGGGCAATGAGCAGTTCTTC	CASSRPGLAGRGNEQFF
many	NA	TRBJ1-3	TRBV5-1	TGCGCCAGCAGCCCCGACAGCTTAAACACCATATATTTT	CASSPDSLNTIYF
NA	NA	TRBJ2-6	TRBV30	TGTGCCTGGAGTGTAAGGATCTCTGGGGCCAACGTCCTGACTTTC	CAWSVRISGANVLTF
NA	NA	TRBJ2-3	TRBV20-1	TGCAGTGCTAGCAACCCCGGCACAGATACGCAGTATTTT	CSASNPGTDTQYF
NA	TRBD2	TRBJ2-3	TRBV15	TGTGCCACCAGCAGGACTAGCGGGAGGCTAAAACTCAGCACAGATACGCAGTATTTT	CATSRTSGRLKLSTDTQYF
many	NA	TRBJ1-4	TRBV25-1	TGTGCCAGCAGTGAGTCGGACACGTTCAGGGAAAAACTGTTTTTT	CASSESDTFREKLFF
many	NA	TRBJ2-1	TRBV20-1	TGCAGTGCTAGCTGGAACGGGGGGCGTTTAGGGATAACCCGAACAATGGAGCAGTTCTTC	CSASWNGGRLGITRTMEQFF
NA	TRBD1	TRBJ1-1	TRBV5-1	TGCGCCAGCAGCCACACTGGGACAGGGGGTTTTGACACTGAAGCTTTCTTT	CASSHTGTGGFDTEAFF
NA	NA	TRBJ1-2	TRBV7-2	TGTGCCAGCAGCTTAGCGACTGCCAGAAATGGCTACACCTTC	CASSLATARNGYTF